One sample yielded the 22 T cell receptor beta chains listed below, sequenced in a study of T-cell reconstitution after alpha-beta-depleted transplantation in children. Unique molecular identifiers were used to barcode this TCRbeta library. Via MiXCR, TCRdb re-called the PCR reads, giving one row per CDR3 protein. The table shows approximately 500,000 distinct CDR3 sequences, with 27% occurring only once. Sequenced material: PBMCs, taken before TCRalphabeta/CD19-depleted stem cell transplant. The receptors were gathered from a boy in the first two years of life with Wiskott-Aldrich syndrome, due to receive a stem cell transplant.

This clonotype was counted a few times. DNA for the CDR3: TGCGCCAGCAGCTTGAATCCCGGGGAAGAGACCCAGTACTTC. Its translation is CASSLNPGEETQYF. J is TRBJ2-5 and V is TRBV5-1; TRBD2 might be the D (5 bases). The germline gives CDR1 SGHRS, CDR2 YFSETQ. V lost 1 base, J lost 3 bases, and 10 bases lay in between. The length of the CDR3 is 14 residues.

This chain's CDR3 is CASSVDVVQGTQYF. The CDR3 region has the DNA TGTGCCAGCAGCGTAGACGTGGTCCAGGGGACCCAGTACTTC. The chain recombines TRBV9 with TRBJ2-5; D might be TRBD1 (5 bases). Per the germline V gene, CDR1 is SGDLS and CDR2 is YYNGEE. V lost 0 bases to trimming and J lost 7 bases, with 13 bases between them. The CDR3 contains 14 residues.

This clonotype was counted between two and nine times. CDR3 DNA sequence: TGTGCCAGCAGCGTAGGGACAGGGGCCTATGGCTACACCTTC. This translates into CASSVGTGAYGYTF. The gene calls are TRBV9 and TRBJ1-2; 9 nucleotides match TRBD1. Germline loops: CDR1 SGDLS, CDR2 YYNGEE. The CDR3 runs to 14 residues. J lost 4 bases, V lost 0 bases, and 1 base had no gene match.

The CDR3 reads CASSLGNGNYGYTF. DNA for the CDR3: TGCGCCAGCAGCTTGGGGAACGGGAACTATGGCTACACCTTC. The genes are TRBV5-1 and TRBJ1-2; no clear D gene. CDR1 and CDR2 from the germline V gene are SGHRS and YFSETQ. Trimming removed 0 bases from V and 2 bases from J, with 8 bases in between. The CDR3 runs to 14 residues.

The CDR3 DNA sequence: TGCAGCGCACAACTAGCGGGAAGGGCCCGGGAGCAGTTCTTC. Residues: CSAQLAGRAREQFF. The chain combines TRBV29-1 with TRBJ2-1; TRBD2 matches 10 bases. Germline V CDR1 and CDR2: SQVTM, ANQGSEA. The CDR3 runs to 14 residues. Trimming took 7 bases from V and 10 from J; bases not matched to a gene: 13.

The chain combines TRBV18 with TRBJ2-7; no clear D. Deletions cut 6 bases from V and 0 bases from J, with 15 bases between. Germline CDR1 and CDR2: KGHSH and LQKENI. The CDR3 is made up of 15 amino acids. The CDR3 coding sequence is TGTGCCAGCTCGCGAACTTCTCCCAGCTCCTACGAGCAGTACTTC. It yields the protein CASSRTSPSSYEQYF.

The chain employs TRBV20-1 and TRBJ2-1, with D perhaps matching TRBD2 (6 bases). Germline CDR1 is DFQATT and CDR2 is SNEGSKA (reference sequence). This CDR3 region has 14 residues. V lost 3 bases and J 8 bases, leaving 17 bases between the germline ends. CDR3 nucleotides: TGCAGTGCTAGTGAGGCAACCGGAGGGCATGAGCAGTTCTTC. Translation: CSASEATGGHEQFF.

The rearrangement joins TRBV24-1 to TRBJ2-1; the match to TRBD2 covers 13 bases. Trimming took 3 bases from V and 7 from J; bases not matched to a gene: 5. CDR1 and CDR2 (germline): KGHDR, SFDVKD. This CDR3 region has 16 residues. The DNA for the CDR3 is TGTGCCACCAGTGATCTCGGACTAGCGGGAGAGAATGAGCAGTTCTTC. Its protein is CATSDLGLAGENEQFF.

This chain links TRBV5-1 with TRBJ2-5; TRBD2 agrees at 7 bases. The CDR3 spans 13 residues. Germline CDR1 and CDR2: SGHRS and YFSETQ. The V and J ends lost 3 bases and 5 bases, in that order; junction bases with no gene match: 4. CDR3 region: CASSWRESETQYF. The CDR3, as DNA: TGCGCCAGCAGCTGGCGGGAGAGTGAGACCCAGTACTTC.

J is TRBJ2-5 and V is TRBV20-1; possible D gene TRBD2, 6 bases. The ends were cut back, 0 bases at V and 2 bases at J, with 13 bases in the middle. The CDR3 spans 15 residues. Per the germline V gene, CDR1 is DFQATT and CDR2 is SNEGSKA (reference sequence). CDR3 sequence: CSARDRRREQETQYF. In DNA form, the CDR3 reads TGCAGTGCTAGAGATCGGAGGAGGGAACAAGAGACCCAGTACTTC.

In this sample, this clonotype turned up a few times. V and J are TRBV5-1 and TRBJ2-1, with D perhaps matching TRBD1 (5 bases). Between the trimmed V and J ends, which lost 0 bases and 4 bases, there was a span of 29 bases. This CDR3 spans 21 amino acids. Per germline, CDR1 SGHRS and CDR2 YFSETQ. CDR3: CASSLAVRARRNSFQYNEQFF. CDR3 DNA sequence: TGCGCCAGCAGCTTGGCCGTCAGGGCGCGACGAAATTCCTTCCAATACAATGAGCAGTTCTTC.

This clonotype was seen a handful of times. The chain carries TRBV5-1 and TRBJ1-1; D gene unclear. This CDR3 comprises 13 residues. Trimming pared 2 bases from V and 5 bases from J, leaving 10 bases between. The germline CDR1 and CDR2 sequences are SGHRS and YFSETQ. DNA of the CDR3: TGCGCCAGCAGCTTTGGCATTGGGACTGAAGCTTTCTTT. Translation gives CASSFGIGTEAFF.

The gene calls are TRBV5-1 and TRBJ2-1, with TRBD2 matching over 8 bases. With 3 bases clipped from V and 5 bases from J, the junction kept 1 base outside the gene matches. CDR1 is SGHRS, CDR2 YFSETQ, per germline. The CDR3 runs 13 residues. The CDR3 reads CASSSGGDNEQFF. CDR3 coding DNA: TGCGCCAGCAGCTCGGGGGGGGACAATGAGCAGTTCTTC.

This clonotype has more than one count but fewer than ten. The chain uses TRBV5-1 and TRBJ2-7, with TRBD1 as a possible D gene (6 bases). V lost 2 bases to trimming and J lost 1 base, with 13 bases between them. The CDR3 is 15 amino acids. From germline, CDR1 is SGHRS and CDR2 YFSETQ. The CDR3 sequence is CASSLRQGGSYEQYF. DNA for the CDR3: TGCGCCAGCAGCTTAAGACAAGGGGGTTCCTACGAGCAGTACTTC.

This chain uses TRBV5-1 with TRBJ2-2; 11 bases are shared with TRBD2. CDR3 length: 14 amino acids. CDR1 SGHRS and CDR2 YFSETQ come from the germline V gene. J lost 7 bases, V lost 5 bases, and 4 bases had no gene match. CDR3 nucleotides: TGCGCCAGCAGACTAGCGGGAGATCTCGGGGAGCTGTTTTTT. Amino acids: CASRLAGDLGELFF.

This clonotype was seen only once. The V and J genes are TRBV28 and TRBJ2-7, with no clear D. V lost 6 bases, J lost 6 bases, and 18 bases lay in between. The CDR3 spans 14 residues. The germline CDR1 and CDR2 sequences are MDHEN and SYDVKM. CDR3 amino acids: CASRLPIIGGEQYF. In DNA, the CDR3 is TGTGCCAGCAGACTACCAATTATTGGTGGCGAGCAGTACTTC.

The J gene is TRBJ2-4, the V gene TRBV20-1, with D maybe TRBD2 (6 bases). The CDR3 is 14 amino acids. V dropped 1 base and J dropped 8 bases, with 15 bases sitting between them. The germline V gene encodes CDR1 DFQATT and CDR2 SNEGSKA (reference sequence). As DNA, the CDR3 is TGCAGTGCTAGAGGTTCGAGCGGGCTCTACATTCAGTACTTC. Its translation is CSARGSSGLYIQYF.

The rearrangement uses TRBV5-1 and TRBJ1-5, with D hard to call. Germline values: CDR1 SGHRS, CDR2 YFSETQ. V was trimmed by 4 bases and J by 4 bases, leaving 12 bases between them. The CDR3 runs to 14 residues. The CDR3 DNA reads TGCGCCAGCAGCCCCTCAGGATCGAATCAGCCCCAGCATTTT. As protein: CASSPSGSNQPQHF.

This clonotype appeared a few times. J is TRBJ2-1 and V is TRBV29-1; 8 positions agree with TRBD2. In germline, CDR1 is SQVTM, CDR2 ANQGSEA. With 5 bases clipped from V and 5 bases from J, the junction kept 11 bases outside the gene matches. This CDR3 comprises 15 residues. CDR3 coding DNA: TGCAGCGTTAGGATAGCGGGACCCCCTAACAATGAGCAGTTCTTC. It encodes CSVRIAGPPNNEQFF.

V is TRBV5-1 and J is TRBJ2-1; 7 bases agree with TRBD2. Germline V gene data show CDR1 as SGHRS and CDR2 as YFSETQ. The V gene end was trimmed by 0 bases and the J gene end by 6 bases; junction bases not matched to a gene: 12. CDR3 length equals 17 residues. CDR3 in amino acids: CASSLGARGGPGNEQFF. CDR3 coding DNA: TGCGCCAGCAGCTTGGGGGCCCGGGGAGGGCCGGGCAATGAGCAGTTCTTC.

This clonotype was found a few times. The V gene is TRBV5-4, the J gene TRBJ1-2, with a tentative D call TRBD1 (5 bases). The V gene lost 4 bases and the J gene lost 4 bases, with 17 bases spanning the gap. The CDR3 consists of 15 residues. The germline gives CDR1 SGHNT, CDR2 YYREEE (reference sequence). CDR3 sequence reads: CASSRDPMATYGYTF. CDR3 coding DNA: TGTGCCAGCAGCCGGGACCCCATGGCGACCTATGGCTACACCTTC.

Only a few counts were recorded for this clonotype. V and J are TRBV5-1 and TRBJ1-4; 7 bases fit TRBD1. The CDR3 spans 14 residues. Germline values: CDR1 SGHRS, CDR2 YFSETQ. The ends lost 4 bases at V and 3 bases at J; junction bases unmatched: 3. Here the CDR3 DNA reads TGCGCCAGCAGCCGGGGACAGCCTAATGAAAAACTGTTTTTT. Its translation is CASSRGQPNEKLFF.